A single sample gave rise to the 30 T cell receptor beta chains below, sequenced in a study of vaccination effects on CD4 cells after COVID-19. For these receptors, no antigen is known. Repertoires were generated with immunoSEQ multiplex PCR, while TCRdb's copy carries only in-frame clones and drops some. In the table there are about 40,000 clones, about 62% of which are singletons. Cultured cells yielded isolated CD4+ T cells after 10 to 11 days. As their vaccination, participants received two doses of either BNT162b2 or mRNA-1273. This sample comprised CD4+ T cells from PBMCs cultured without peptide, obtained after COVID-19 vaccination. Receptors were obtained from a human donor who received a COVID-19 vaccine.

The J gene is TRBJ2-7, the V gene TRBV5-4; tentatively, D is TRBD2 (6 bases). V lost 2 bases and J lost 2, with 14 bases in between. The length of the CDR3 is 15 residues. CDR1 and CDR2 (germline): SGHNT, YYREEE (reference sequence). CDR3 protein: CASSFSSSGAYEQYF. The CDR3 DNA sequence: TGTGCCAGCAGCTTCTCCAGTAGCGGAGCCTACGAGCAGTACTTC.

The CDR3 DNA follows: TGTGCCATCAGGGACGAAGGCGATGAAGCTTTCTTT. The encoded protein is CAIRDEGDEAFF. This chain uses TRBV10-3 with TRBJ1-1; no reliable D call. The germline gives CDR1 ENHRY, CDR2 SYGVKD. CDR3 size: 12 residues. Trimming pared 6 bases from V and 7 bases from J, leaving 12 bases between.

The chain is built from TRBV10-3 and TRBJ1-2; TRBD1 matches 9 bases. V gave up 8 bases and J gave up 8 bases; unmatched junction bases: 9. Germline lookup yields CDR1 ENHRY and CDR2 SYGVKD. There are 13 residues in the CDR3. The CDR3 here is CAIHARDRDGYTF. The CDR3 DNA is TGTGCCATCCATGCCCGGGACAGGGACGGCTACACCTTC.

The chain couples TRBV18 to TRBJ1-4; TRBD1 matches at 9 bases. V gave up 5 bases and J gave up 5 bases; unmatched junction bases: 6. The CDR3 covers 15 residues. Germline CDR1 is KGHSH and CDR2 is LQKENI. This chain's CDR3 is CASSSLGQGNEKLFF. The CDR3, as DNA: TGTGCCAGCTCATCATTAGGACAGGGGAATGAAAAACTGTTTTTT.

Only a few counts were recorded for this clone. The V and J genes are TRBV24-1 and TRBJ1-3; TRBD1 aligns across 7 bases. This CDR3 contains 14 residues. V dropped 3 bases and J dropped 5; count of bases not matched to a gene: 3. Germline V CDR1 and CDR2: KGHDR, SFDVKD. The CDR3 reads CATSDDRERNTIYF. CDR3 bases: TGTGCCACCAGTGATGACAGGGAACGAAACACCATATATTTT.

Comments on this clone: The sample has other DNA sequences that encode this CDR3 too. The chain links TRBV5-1 to TRBJ2-5, with D unresolved. The CDR3 runs 11 residues. Trimming took 2 bases from V and 2 from J, leaving 1 base between them. Germline CDR1 and CDR2: SGHRS and YFSETQ. CDR3 loop: CASSFQETQYF. CDR3 coding DNA: TGCGCCAGCAGCTTTCAAGAGACCCAGTACTTC.

The gene calls are TRBV7-9 and TRBJ2-2, with 8 positions matching TRBD1. CDR3 length: 15 residues. The V gene end was trimmed by 5 bases and the J gene end by 4 bases; junction bases not matched to a gene: 6. Germline V gene sequence: CDR1 SEHNR, CDR2 FQNEAQ (reference sequence). DNA for the CDR3: TGTGCCAGCAGCGCCCACAGGGGGGTCACCGGGGAGCTGTTTTTT. Amino acids: CASSAHRGVTGELFF.

The chain employs TRBV4-2 and TRBJ2-1; TRBD2 matches at 7 bases. V shed 6 bases and J 8 bases; nucleotides not matched to a gene: 10. CDR3 length: 14 residues. From germline, CDR1 is LGHNA and CDR2 YNFKEQ. The CDR3 protein is CASRTGGRADEQFF. The DNA of the CDR3 is TGTGCCAGCAGGACCGGAGGGAGGGCCGATGAGCAGTTCTTC.

The chain uses TRBV4-1 and TRBJ1-2; D is perhaps TRBD1 (5 bases). The CDR3 spans 14 residues. The V end lost 0 bases, the J end lost 3 bases, and 8 bases lay between the germline ends. Germline loops: CDR1 MGHRA, CDR2 YSYEKL. Here the CDR3 reads CASSQETGDYGYTF. CDR3 in DNA: TGCGCCAGCAGCCAAGAAACAGGAGACTATGGCTACACCTTC.

The chain couples TRBV19 to TRBJ2-7, with D tentatively TRBD1 or TRBD2 (5 bases each). Germline V gene data show CDR1 as LNHDA and CDR2 as SQIVND (reference sequence). V lost 4 bases and J lost 7, with 11 bases in between. The length of the CDR3 is 12 residues. CDR3 residues: CASSNPGTEQYF. DNA for the CDR3: TGTGCCAGTAGTAATCCAGGGACGGAGCAGTACTTC.

The table lists this clone with a few counts. The rearrangement links TRBV4-1 to TRBJ2-7, with D perhaps matching TRBD1 or TRBD2 (6 bases each). V lost 2 bases and J 4 bases, leaving 15 bases between the germline ends. The germline CDR1 and CDR2 sequences are MGHRA and YSYEKL. The CDR3 consists of 15 residues. The CDR3 sequence is CASSQRFGGPYEQYF. The CDR3 nucleotides read TGCGCCAGCAGCCAACGTTTTGGGGGGCCATACGAGCAGTACTTC.

This chain's CDR3 is CASSLGTGNQPQHF. CDR3 DNA: TGTGCCAGCAGCTTGGGGACAGGGAATCAGCCCCAGCATTTT. The chain recombines TRBV5-4 with TRBJ1-5; 8 bases fit TRBD1. V trimming: 0 bases; J trimming: 4 bases; junction bases outside the gene matches: 0. The CDR3 contains 14 residues. The germline V gene encodes CDR1 SGHNT and CDR2 YYREEE (reference sequence).

The chain links TRBV9 to TRBJ1-3, with 9 bases matching TRBD1. Trimming at V came to 4 bases and at J to 2 bases, leaving 13 bases not matched to a gene. Germline CDR1 reads SGDLS; CDR2 reads YYNGEE. The CDR3 consists of 18 residues. This chain's CDR3 is CASSPYTTTGGPGNTIYF. The CDR3 region has the DNA TGTGCCAGCAGCCCATACACCACCACAGGGGGCCCTGGAAACACCATATATTTT.

This clone was picked up one time. The chain is built from TRBV30 and TRBJ2-3; D possibly corresponds to TRBD1 (6 bases). This CDR3 has 12 amino acids. The V gene's germline CDR1 is GTSNPN and CDR2 SVGIG (reference sequence). Trimming took off 3 bases at V and 7 bases at J, with 11 bases between the two ends. The CDR3 nucleotides are TGTGCCTGGAGCGACGGACAGAATACGCAGTATTTT. This encodes CAWSDGQNTQYF.

By sample share, this clone is medium-sized. The chain has TRBV21-1 and TRBJ1-1. TRBV21-1 is a pseudogene locus. This CDR3 contains 15 residues. CDR3 loop: CASSKVGIMNTEAFF. DNA of the CDR3: TGTGCCAGCAGCAAAGTAGGGATAATGAACACTGAAGCTTTCTTT.

The chain is built from TRBV6-5 and TRBJ2-5, with 9 positions matching TRBD2. This CDR3 has 15 amino acids. Germline V gene lookup returns CDR1 MNHEY and CDR2 SVGAGI. Trimming at V came to 7 bases and at J to 4 bases, leaving 10 bases not matched to a gene. The DNA for the CDR3 is TGTGCCAGCAAAAGTCAAGCGGGAGGCGGAGAGACCCAGTACTTC. Its translation is CASKSQAGGGETQYF.

The gene calls are TRBV10-3 and TRBJ2-7, with D possibly matching TRBD2 (6 bases). Trimming stripped 0 bases from V and 4 bases from J, with 16 bases between. Germline CDR1 is ENHRY and CDR2 is SYGVKD. The CDR3 consists of 16 residues. CDR3 residues: CAISESKRAELYEQYF. CDR3 DNA: TGTGCCATCAGTGAGTCGAAGCGGGCGGAACTTTACGAGCAGTACTTC.

This chain connects TRBV19 to TRBJ1-3; D perhaps matches TRBD1 (5 bases). The germline CDR1 and CDR2 sequences are LNHDA and SQIVND (reference sequence). V was shortened by 9 bases and J by 4 bases, with 16 bases between the two germline ends. The CDR3 is 14 residues long. DNA of the CDR3: TGTGCCAGCCACCACAGGAGAAGGGGAAACACCATATATTTT. It codes for CASHHRRRGNTIYF.

The chain joins TRBV14 to TRBJ1-3; D gene ambiguous. The CDR3 has 12 residues. CDR1 is SGHDN, CDR2 FVKESK, per germline. Trimming removed 3 bases at V and 12 bases at J, with 12 bases between. The CDR3 DNA reads TGTGCCAGCAGCCACGGTAACGGTGGCATATATTTT. Translation: CASSHGNGGIYF.

The chain recombines TRBV3-1 (or the pseudogene TRBV3-2) with TRBJ2-1; no reliable D call. CDR3 length: 13 residues. Trimming stripped 0 bases from V and 5 bases from J, with 5 bases between. Germline values: CDR1 LGHDT, CDR2 YNNKEL (reference sequence). The DNA of the CDR3 is TGTGCCAGCAGCCAAGATATAGACAATGAGCAGTTCTTC. It encodes CASSQDIDNEQFF.

This chain uses TRBV18 with TRBJ2-1; the D gene is possibly TRBD1 (5 bases). Germline lookup yields CDR1 KGHSH and CDR2 LQKENI. The CDR3 is made up of 15 amino acids. Trimming stripped 6 bases from V and 8 bases from J, with 20 bases between. The CDR3 spells CASSRMDIDLDEQFF. The DNA for the CDR3 is TGTGCCAGCTCCCGGATGGACATCGACCTCGATGAGCAGTTCTTC.

This chain links TRBV6-5 with TRBJ1-5, with D maybe TRBD1 (5 bases). Germline V CDR1 and CDR2: MNHEY, SVGAGI. V dropped 0 bases and J dropped 6 bases, with 12 bases sitting between them. This CDR3 is 15 amino acids long. CDR3 protein: CASSYSGGVSQPQHF. The CDR3 coding sequence is TGTGCCAGCAGTTACTCTGGGGGGGTTAGTCAGCCCCAGCATTTT.

This chain joins TRBV9 and TRBJ2-5; the match to TRBD2 covers 8 bases. V shed 0 bases, J shed 5 bases, and the junction held 6 bases outside the gene matches. CDR1 is SGDLS, CDR2 YYNGEE, per germline. This CDR3 spans 15 amino acids. The CDR3 coding sequence is TGTGCCAGCAGCGTAGCGGGGGGCGGGAGGGAGACCCAGTACTTC. This codes for CASSVAGGGRETQYF. Looking up the rest from reference TRBV9 and TRBJ2-5 gives the full variable domain: DSGVTQTPKHLITATGQRVTLRCSPRSGDLSVYWYQQSLDQGLQFLIQYYNGEERAKGNILERFSAQQFPDLHSELNLSSLELGDSALYFCASSVAGGGRETQYFGPGTRLLVL.

The chain combines TRBV7-8 with TRBJ2-1, with 9 nucleotides matching TRBD2. This CDR3 comprises 17 residues. CDR1 is SGHVS and CDR2 is FQNEAQ in the germline V gene. J was trimmed by 8 bases and V by 1 base; bases with no gene match: 12. CDR3 nucleotides: TGTGCCAGCAGCTTAGGGCATCTAGCGGGGAGCTTTGATGAGCAGTTCTTC. Its translation is CASSLGHLAGSFDEQFF.

Only a few counts were recorded for this clone. V gene TRBV7-9 combines with J gene TRBJ1-2, with 10 bases lining up with TRBD1. J was trimmed by 10 bases and V by 1 base; bases with no gene match: 6. Germline V gene data show CDR1 as SEHNR and CDR2 as FQNEAQ (reference sequence). The CDR3 length is 14 residues. The CDR3 spells CASSLVGTGVDYTF. Written as DNA, the CDR3 is TGTGCCAGCAGCTTAGTCGGGACAGGGGTGGACTACACCTTC. The full variable domain, completed using reference TRBV7-9 and TRBJ1-2, is DTGVSQNPRHKITKRGQNVTFRCDPISEHNRLYWYRQTLGQGPEFLTYFQNEAQLEKSRLLSDRFSAERPKGSFSTLEIQRTEQGDSAMYLCASSLVGTGVDYTFGSGTRLTVV.

J is TRBJ2-1 and V is TRBV24-1; D unclear. Between the trimmed V and J ends, which lost 3 bases and 9 bases, there was a span of 14 bases. The CDR3 is made up of 14 amino acids. The germline gives CDR1 KGHDR, CDR2 SFDVKD. The CDR3 protein is CATSDARPLGEQFF. The CDR3 DNA reads as TGTGCCACCAGTGATGCACGGCCGCTCGGTGAGCAGTTCTTC.

The J gene is TRBJ2-1, the V gene TRBV2, with D hard to call. The CDR3 is made up of 10 amino acids. The V and J ends lost 3 bases and 8 bases respectively, with 2 bases between them. Germline loops: CDR1 SNHLY, CDR2 FYNNEI. The CDR3 spells CASSDYEQFF. CDR3 bases: TGTGCCAGCAGTGATTATGAGCAGTTCTTC.

The genes are TRBV5-6 and TRBJ2-2; the D gene could be TRBD1 or TRBD2 (6 bases each). Per germline, CDR1 SGHDT and CDR2 YYEEEE. The CDR3 spans 16 residues. Trimming took off 5 bases at V and 3 bases at J, with 17 bases between the two ends. The chain's CDR3 is CASRLGGGTYTGELFF. The CDR3 DNA reads as TGTGCCAGCAGGCTGGGTGGCGGGACATACACCGGGGAGCTGTTTTTT.

V is TRBV9 and J is TRBJ2-5, with 12 bases fitting TRBD1. The V gene end was trimmed by 0 bases and the J gene end by 5 bases; junction bases not matched to a gene: 14. Germline CDR1 and CDR2: SGDLS and YYNGEE. The CDR3 covers 19 residues. The CDR3 loop is CASSVELPRGDRGHETQYF. CDR3 in DNA: TGTGCCAGCAGCGTAGAACTCCCGAGGGGGGACAGGGGGCATGAGACCCAGTACTTC.

This chain connects TRBV15 to TRBJ2-7; tentatively, D is TRBD2 (5 bases). The CDR3 has 14 amino acids. Germline V gene sequence: CDR1 LNHNV, CDR2 YYDKDF (reference sequence). V was clipped by 0 bases and J by 5 bases, with 11 bases between them. In DNA form, the CDR3 reads TGTGCCACCAGCAGAGATAGGACTTCTGACGAGCAGTACTTC. It yields the protein CATSRDRTSDEQYF.